This TCR beta chain was sequenced during a study of T cells after yellow fever vaccination. Study details: Any fraction with a low cell number was prepared using SMART-Seq v4 Ultra Low Input.

The CDR3 has 14 residues. Germline values: CDR1 SGHVS, CDR2 FQNEAQ. V dropped 2 bases and J dropped 7; count of bases not matched to a gene: 7. Researchers made TCR cDNA using 5'RACE template switching, and this step added a universal primer site and UMIs. TCRdb ran MiXCR on the 5' RACE reads and lists one entry per CDR3 protein. This sample has about 180,000 distinct CDR3 sequences, with roughly 6.2% found just once. The chain links TRBV7-8 to TRBJ1-1; 7 nucleotides match TRBD1. This clonotype was sampled from a young man who received the YFV17D yellow fever vaccine. Sample: CD4+ T cells sorted from PBMCs, taken on the day of the first yellow fever vaccination. The chain's CDR3 is CASSLIPGGIEAFF. As DNA, the CDR3 is TGTGCCAGCAGCTTAATCCCAGGGGGTATTGAAGCTTTCTTT.